The clone carrying this TCR beta chain was counted at least ten times. Its matching antigen is unknown. This entry belongs to a study of metastatic and nonmetastatic thyroid tumors. The wider study: Repertoire data that came from the blood and tumor or nodule tissue of malignant and benign thyroid patients were compared. The study's findings and limits: The reported finding was significantly higher TCR beta diversity in malignant thyroid tumors relative to benign nodules, in blood and tumor.

Original handling: The distant-metastasis classifier for papillary thyroid cancer was built from CDR3 differences across clinicopathological groups. TCRdb re-processed the PCR reads through MiXCR. What appears here as the V and J calls and clone size reflects TCRdb's work, not the paper's. The profile shows about 93,000 clones, 10% to 15% of them singletons. There were no patients who had received any treatment before thyroid surgery. CDR3 length: 15 residues. The germline CDR1 and CDR2 sequences are SGHRS and YFSETQ. V lost 3 bases and J lost 3; bases outside the gene matches: 7. The chain couples TRBV5-1 to TRBJ1-2, with 8 positions matching TRBD1. The origin of this receptor is a female donor with papillary thyroid cancer or a benign thyroid nodule (not recorded which). Some clones in this sample may be carry-over from other donors' samples. Sample: blood. The CDR3 nucleotides are TGCGCCAGCAGCTCGGCAGGGGGCGACTACTATGGCTACACCTTC. Translating gives CASSSAGGDYYGYTF.